Below, 19 T cell receptor beta chains from the same sample are listed, as sequenced in a study of T cells expressing NK-cell markers. TCRdb reprocessed the 5' RACE reads, keeping one entry per CDR3 protein, no DNA. This repertoire includes 500,000 or so distinct CDR3 sequences. Sequencing was done on a sample of blood T cells: a sorted CD56 or NKG2C T cell subset, CD4+ or CD8+ T cells, or bulk PBMC T cells (not recorded which). The source of these receptors is a man aged 18 to 35 in good health.

The chain joins TRBV4-3 to TRBJ2-1; as DNA is missing, the TRBD2 call by TCRdb cannot be tested. Germline CDR1 and CDR2: LGHNA and YSLEER. The CDR3 covers 14 residues. This chain's CDR3 is CASSVDEGPSEQFF.

The V gene is TRBV6-5, the J gene TRBJ2-1. CDR3 length equals 15 residues. Germline CDR1 reads MNHEY; CDR2 reads SVGAGI. CDR3 amino acids: CASSYTQLPYNEQFF.

The CDR3 loop is CASSPLGSQETQYF. The chain couples TRBV18 to TRBJ2-5. Germline V gene sequence: CDR1 KGHSH, CDR2 LQKENI. The CDR3 extends over 14 amino acids.

J is TRBJ2-1 and V is TRBV28; TCRdb picks TRBD2, but there is no DNA to check that call. CDR3 length equals 14 residues. Looked up from germline, CDR1 is MDHEN and CDR2 is SYDVKM. CDR3 sequence reads: CASSPQREGPEQFF. Full variable domain (outside the CDR3, taken from reference TRBV28 and TRBJ2-1): DVKVTQSSRYLVKRTGEKVFLECVQDMDHENMFWYRQDPGLGLRLIYFSYDVKMKEKGDIPEGYSVSREKKERFSLILESASTNQTSMYLCASSPQREGPEQFFGPGTRLTVL.

The genes are TRBV6-1 and TRBJ2-2; lacking DNA, the TRBD2 call made by TCRdb goes unchecked. This CDR3 is built from 15 residues. CDR1 MNHNS and CDR2 SASEGT come from the germline V gene. CDR3 sequence: CASRGSGRAGGELFF.

The rearrangement links TRBV7-2 to TRBJ1-5; TCRdb outputs TRBD1, but without DNA this stays unchecked. The CDR3 consists of 17 residues. CDR1 is SGHTA, CDR2 FQGNSA, per germline. CDR3 amino acids: CASSVDTGTGVNQPQHF.

The chain links TRBV15 to TRBJ1-4; TCRdb selects TRBD1, and the lack of DNA leaves this call unchecked. The CDR3 length is 16 residues. From germline, CDR1 is LNHNV and CDR2 YYDKDF (reference sequence). The chain's CDR3 is CATSRDRGSANEKLFF.

The V call is TRBV20-1, the J call TRBJ2-3; TCRdb outputs TRBD2, but without DNA this stays unchecked. The CDR3 runs 17 residues. Germline CDR1 reads DFQATT; CDR2 reads SNEGSKA (reference sequence). CDR3 sequence: CSARGLGGGQFTDTQYF.

The gene calls are TRBV12-3 or TRBV12-4 and TRBJ1-5; TCRdb selects TRBD1, and the lack of DNA leaves this call unchecked. The CDR3 consists of 14 residues. The CDR3 is CASRLTGDRQPQHF.

The chain links TRBV20-1 to TRBJ2-5; checking the TCRdb D call of TRBD1 is not possible without DNA. Per the germline V gene, CDR1 is DFQATT and CDR2 is SNEGSKA (reference sequence). CDR3 length: 18 amino acids. The CDR3 spells CSARDYLGVRTGKETQYF.

The chain combines TRBV12-3 or TRBV12-4 with TRBJ2-3. This CDR3 has 13 amino acids. CDR3 amino acids: CASSSDRIFTQYF.

This sequence joins TRBV12-3 or TRBV12-4 and TRBJ2-5; TCRdb names TRBD2, which stays unverified in the absence of DNA. The CDR3 sequence is 13 residues long. CDR3 residues: CASSWTSMETQYF.

The rearrangement joins TRBV7-9 to TRBJ2-3; there is no DNA to check the TCRdb D call of TRBD2. From germline, CDR1 is SEHNR and CDR2 FQNEAQ (reference sequence). The CDR3 contains 15 residues. This CDR3 reads CASGRLAGLTDTQYF.

The chain combines TRBV29-1 with TRBJ1-2; absent DNA, TCRdb's TRBD1 call cannot be checked. The CDR3 is 18 residues long. CDR1 is SQVTM, CDR2 ANQGSEA, per germline. Here the CDR3 reads CSVMSGSRVGQAGLGYTF.

The chain links TRBV25-1 to TRBJ2-1; with no DNA, the TCRdb D assignment of TRBD1 cannot be verified. This CDR3 contains 15 residues. CDR1 and CDR2 (germline): MGHDK, SYGVNS. Here the CDR3 reads CASSDVEGVWNEQFF.

The rearrangement joins TRBV29-1 to TRBJ2-5; TCRdb's assignment of TRBD1 cannot be checked, as there is no DNA. The CDR3 has 16 residues. Germline assignment: CDR1 SQVTM and CDR2 ANQGSEA. The CDR3 region is CSVEGWWTPAGETQYF.

The chain employs TRBV7-9 and TRBJ2-3; the TRBD2 assignment by TCRdb is unverifiable without DNA. Germline V gene data show CDR1 as SEHNR and CDR2 as FQNEAQ (reference sequence). The length of the CDR3 is 17 residues. CDR3 sequence reads: CASSFVGPTGGTDTQYF.

The chain recombines TRBV12-3 or TRBV12-4 with TRBJ1-1. The length of the CDR3 is 15 residues. The CDR3: CASREAVAVGTEAFF.

The chain is built from TRBV20-1 and TRBJ1-1. The CDR3 has 16 residues. Per the germline V gene, CDR1 is DFQATT and CDR2 is SNEGSKA (reference sequence). Here the CDR3 reads CSARDWRGRMNTEAFF.